The T cell receptor beta chain described here comes from a study of response to subunit inactivated influenza vaccine. This CDR3 spans 19 amino acids. In TCRdb, the RT-PCR reads were re-called with MiXCR into one record per CDR3 protein. Here the sample spans under 850,000 distinct CDR3 sequences, less than 20% being singletons. Findings and caveats of the study: Each seasonal influenza vaccination recruits few new T cells, the authors suggested.

This clonotype was counted once. The antigen is undetermined. The sequencing here drew on PBMCs from blood, taken more than 4 days after vaccination. This clonotype was sampled from a man in his fifties who received an inactivated influenza vaccine. V gene TRBV21-1 combines with J gene TRBJ1-1; the table's TRBD1 call for D was not verified on the DNA. TRBV21-1 counts as a pseudogene. This CDR3 reads CASSKKGIDRVHRNTEAFF. DNA for the CDR3: TGTGCCAGCAGCAAAAAGGGGATTGACAGGGTTCATCGGAACACTGAAGCTTTCTTT.